The rows below give T cell receptor beta chains drawn from one sample of a study of cytomegalovirus exposure and HLA in healthy donors. Clones were read by immunoSEQ multiplex PCR, and TCRdb kept only the in-frame ones, dropping some. The sample holds roughly 190,000 clones; roughly 86% are singletons and the top ten take almost 1.5%. The sequencing sample was made of PBMCs. Receptors originate from a woman aged 18-29 years in good health and CMV-seronegative. The conserved cysteine and the conserved F or W are not part of the CDR3 here.

j_call v_call cdr3_aa
TRBJ2-7 TRBV19 ASSPRQAGYEQY
TRBJ2-7 TRBV7-9 ASSDTGLNYEQY
TRBJ2-1 TRBV11-2 ASSLASGGVYEQF
TRBJ2-1 TRBV4-2 ASTLAGGPSEQF
TRBJ1-1 TRBV10-3 AISDFGEKAF
TRBJ1-1 TRBV18 ASSRQRNTEAF
TRBJ2-3 TRBV9 ASTRGGLAGLDTQY
TRBJ1-1 TRBV30 AGETNTEAF
TRBJ1-1 TRBV25-1 ASSESGGPDTEAF
TRBJ2-7 TRBV20-1 SARDTYEQY
TRBJ2-3 TRBV10-1 ASSEAADTQY
TRBJ1-2 TRBV5-1 ASSLGDTWGAGYT
TRBJ2-7 TRBV9 ASTRSGTSRYEQY
TRBJ1-2 TRBV6-5 ASRSNQHTPYGYT
TRBJ2-7 TRBV5-1 ASSVQGYEQY
TRBJ1-2 TRBV5-8 ASSFRTGINGYT
TRBJ1-5 TRBV9 ASSATEYSNQPQH
TRBJ1-1 TRBV6-5 ASFSSNTEAF